This T cell receptor beta chain derives from a study of cytomegalovirus exposure and HLA in healthy donors. At the level of the study: The use of the same platform for the 120 or so validation repertoires and the approximately 690 first-cohort repertoires was reported by a later analysis.

Between the trimmed V and J ends, which lost 5 bases and 7 bases, there was a span of 20 bases. Germline V gene lookup returns CDR1 MNHNS and CDR2 SASEGT. This CDR3 is built from 15 residues. The study, taken as a whole, reports: The tendency of first-cohort TCR clusters to co-occur in the 120 or so validation repertoires was identified by a subsequent analysis. It was confirmed in vitro that three of the CMV-associated chains were specific for CMV antigens.

Concerning this clone itself: The target antigen is unknown.

The method was immunoSEQ multiplex PCR; TCRdb's version includes in-frame clones alone and lacks a portion of them. The data hold roughly 120,000 clones, with 86% observed a single time. The chain is built from TRBV6-1 and TRBJ1-2; a weak D match, TRBD1 (6 bases). Sequencing was carried out using PBMCs. The TCR sequence derives from a man younger than 35 in good health and CMV-seronegative. The CDR3 DNA reads as TGTGCCAGCAGTCCTGGCGGCAGGGGCGCCGGTGGCTACACCTTC. This encodes CASSPGGRGAGGYTF.